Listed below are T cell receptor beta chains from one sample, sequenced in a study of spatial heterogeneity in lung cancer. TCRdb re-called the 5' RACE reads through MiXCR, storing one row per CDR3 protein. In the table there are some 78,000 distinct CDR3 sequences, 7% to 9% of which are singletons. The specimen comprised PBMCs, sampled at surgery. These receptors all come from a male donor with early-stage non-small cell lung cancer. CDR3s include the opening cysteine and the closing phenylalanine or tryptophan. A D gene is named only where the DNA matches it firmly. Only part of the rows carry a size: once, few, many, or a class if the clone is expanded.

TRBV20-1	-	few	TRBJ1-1	TGCAGTACAGCCCGAATGAACACTGAAGCTTTCTTT	CSTARMNTEAFF
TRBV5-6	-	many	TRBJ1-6	TGTGCCAGCAGCTTGGCGCGGACCAATTCACCCCTCCACTTT	CASSLARTNSPLHF
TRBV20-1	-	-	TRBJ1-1	TGCAGTGCTAGAGATAGGAGGAAAGGGGACACTGAAGCTTTCTTT	CSARDRRKGDTEAFF
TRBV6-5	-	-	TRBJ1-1	TGTGCCAGCAGTTCCCCAGGGGCGCTCACTGAAGCTTTCTTT	CASSSPGALTEAFF
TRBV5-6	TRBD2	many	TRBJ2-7	TGTGCCAGCAGCCGTGATGGGGCGGGAGTGGACGAGCAGTACTTC	CASSRDGAGVDEQYF
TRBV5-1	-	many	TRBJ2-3	TGCGCCAGCAGCTTGGTAACACCTAACACAGATACGCAGTATTTT	CASSLVTPNTDTQYF
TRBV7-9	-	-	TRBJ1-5	TGTGCCAGCAGCTCCGACTATAGCAATCAGCCCCAGCATTTT	CASSSDYSNQPQHF
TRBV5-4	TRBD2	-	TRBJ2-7	TGTGCCAGCAGCCCCCCAGCGGGAGTAGTGAACGAGCAGTACTTC	CASSPPAGVVNEQYF
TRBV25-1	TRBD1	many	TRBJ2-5	TGTGCCAGCAGTGCCGGGACAGGCCCTCAAGAGACCCAGTACTTC	CASSAGTGPQETQYF
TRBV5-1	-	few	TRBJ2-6	TGCGCCAGCAGCTTGGGCAGGGCCGGGGCCAACGTCCTGACTTTC	CASSLGRAGANVLTF
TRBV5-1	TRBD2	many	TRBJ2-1	TGCGCCAGCAGCTTGAGTAGCGGGAGTCACAATGAGCAGTTCTTC	CASSLSSGSHNEQFF
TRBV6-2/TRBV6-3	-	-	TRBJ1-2	TGTGCCAGCAGTCCGGAGATACCTCCGAGGCATGGCTACACCTTC	CASSPEIPPRHGYTF
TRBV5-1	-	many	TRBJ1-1	TGCGCCAGCAGCTTGTGGCCGTTGAACACTGAAGCTTTCTTT	CASSLWPLNTEAFF
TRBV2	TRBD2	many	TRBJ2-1	TGTGCCAGCAGGGGACTAGCGGGTGAGAATGAGCAGTTCTTC	CASRGLAGENEQFF
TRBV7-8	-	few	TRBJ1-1	TGTGCCAGCAGACCCACCCTGGGCAGGGTGAACACTGAAGCTTTCTTT	CASRPTLGRVNTEAFF
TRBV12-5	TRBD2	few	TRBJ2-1	TGTGCTAGTGGACTCTCCGGGGGGGTCTGGAATGAGCAGTTCTTC	CASGLSGGVWNEQFF
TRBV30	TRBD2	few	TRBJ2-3	TGTGCCTTGAGACTAGCGGGGAGCACAGATACGCAGTATTTT	CALRLAGSTDTQYF
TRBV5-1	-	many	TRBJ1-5	TGCGCCAGCAGTTGGGGGGACGGCAATCAGCCCCAGCATTTT	CASSWGDGNQPQHF
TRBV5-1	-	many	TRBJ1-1	TGCGCCAGCCGATTGGCTCGTGTGAACACTGAAGCTTTCTTT	CASRLARVNTEAFF
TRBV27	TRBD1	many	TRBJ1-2	TGTGCCAGCAGTTCCATCCCACCCCCACAGGGGGCGCCCGGCTATGGCTACACCTTC	CASSSIPPPQGAPGYGYTF
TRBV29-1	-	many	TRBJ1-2	TGCAGCGCAGGGGAGATTAGCTACACCTTC	CSAGEISYTF
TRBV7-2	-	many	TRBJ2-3	TGTGCCAGCAGCTCCTCCGGGATCATGCGGGGCCTCACAGATACGCAGTATTTT	CASSSSGIMRGLTDTQYF
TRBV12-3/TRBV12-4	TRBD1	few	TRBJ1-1	TGTGCCAGCCAGATGACAGGGGGCGAGAGAGCTTTCTTT	CASQMTGGERAFF
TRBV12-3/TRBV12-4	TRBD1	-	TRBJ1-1	TGTGCCAGCAGCCCGGGACAGGGAATAGGGGACACTGAAGCTTTCTTT	CASSPGQGIGDTEAFF
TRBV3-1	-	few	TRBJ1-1	TGTGCCAGCAGCCAAGAACCCATGAACACTGAAGCTTTCTTT	CASSQEPMNTEAFF
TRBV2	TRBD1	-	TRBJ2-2	TGTGCCAGCAGTGTGATAGGGACAGGGGCTACCGGGGAGCTGTTTTTT	CASSVIGTGATGELFF
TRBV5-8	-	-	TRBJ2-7	TGTGCCAGCAGCTTGGCAGGCCCCTACGAGCAGTACTTC	CASSLAGPYEQYF
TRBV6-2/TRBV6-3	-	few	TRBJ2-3	TGTGCCAGCAGTGTCCAGACAGGTTCCACAGATACGCAGTATTTT	CASSVQTGSTDTQYF
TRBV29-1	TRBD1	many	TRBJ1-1	TGCAGCGCCCAGGGACAGTTGAACACTGAAGCTTTCTTT	CSAQGQLNTEAFF
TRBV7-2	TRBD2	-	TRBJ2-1	TGTGCCAGCAGCTCAGCCGGGACTAGCGGGAGAATCTTC	CASSSAGTSGRIF
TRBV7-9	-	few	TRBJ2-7	TGTGCCAGCAGCTTAGTTGTCGGGCAAGTGGCCGAGCAGTACTTC	CASSLVVGQVAEQYF
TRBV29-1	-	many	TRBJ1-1	TGCAGCGGACAGGTTTTGAACACTGAAGCTTTCTTT	CSGQVLNTEAFF
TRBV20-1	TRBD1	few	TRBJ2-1	TGCAGTGCTCGATTACCGGGACAGAATGAGCAGTTCTTC	CSARLPGQNEQFF
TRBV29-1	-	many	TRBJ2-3	TGCAGCGTGGGCGGAACCACAGATACGCAGTATTTT	CSVGGTTDTQYF
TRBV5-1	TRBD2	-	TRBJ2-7	TGCGCCAGCAGCTTGTCGCGGGGGATAGTCTACGAGCAGTACTTC	CASSLSRGIVYEQYF
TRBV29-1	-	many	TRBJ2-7	TGCAGCGTCGTCCACAGGGGGGGTTCTCCATCAACCTACGAGCAGTACTTC	CSVVHRGGSPSTYEQYF
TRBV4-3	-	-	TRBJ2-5	TGCGCCAGCAGCCAAGATTGGCGGCCACAAGAGACCCAGTACTTC	CASSQDWRPQETQYF
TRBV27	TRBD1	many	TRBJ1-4	TGTGCCAGCAGTCTCGGGACAGGGGGGGAAAAACTGTTTTTT	CASSLGTGGEKLFF
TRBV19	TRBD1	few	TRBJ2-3	TGTGCCAGTAGCCCTCCGGGACAGGTTCCAGATACGCAGTATTTT	CASSPPGQVPDTQYF
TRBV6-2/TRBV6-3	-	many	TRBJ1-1	TGTGCCAGCAGTTACTCGTTGGGTTGGGGCACTGAAGCTTTCTTT	CASSYSLGWGTEAFF
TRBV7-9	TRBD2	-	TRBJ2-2	TGTGCCAGCAGAGCGAGCGGGACTAGCGGGGAGCTGTTTTTT	CASRASGTSGELFF
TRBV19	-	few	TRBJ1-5	TGTGCCAGTAGTCCGATCCGAGTGACCATTGATCAGCCCCAGCATTTT	CASSPIRVTIDQPQHF
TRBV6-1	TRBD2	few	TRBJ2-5	TGTGCCAGCGCCCTAGCGGCCGTTCAAGAGACCCAGTACTTC	CASALAAVQETQYF
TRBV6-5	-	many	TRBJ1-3	TGTGCCAGCAGTCTGACTGTAAGCTCTGGAAACACCATATATTTT	CASSLTVSSGNTIYF
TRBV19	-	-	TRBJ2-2	TGTGCCAGTAAGAGCTGGGGCGCGAACACCGGGGAGCTGTTTTTT	CASKSWGANTGELFF
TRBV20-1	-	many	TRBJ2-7	TGCAGTGCTAGAGATTCCCGGACAAACTACGAGCAGTACTTC	CSARDSRTNYEQYF
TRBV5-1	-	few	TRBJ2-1	TGCGCCAGCAGCCTCGAGGGGTATGAGCAGTTCTTC	CASSLEGYEQFF
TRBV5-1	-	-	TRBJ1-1	TGCGCCAGCACTGGGAGGTCGGACACTGAAGCTTTCTTT	CASTGRSDTEAFF
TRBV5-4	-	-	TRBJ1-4	TGTGCCAGCAGTACAGGGTTGGAAAGTGAAAAACTGTTTTTT	CASSTGLESEKLFF
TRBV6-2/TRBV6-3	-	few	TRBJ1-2	TGTGCCAGCAGTTACTCGACGGCTTATGGCTACACCTTC	CASSYSTAYGYTF
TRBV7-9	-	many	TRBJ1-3	TGTGCCAGCAGCTTAGGACCCCAGGCGGAGGGTTTT	CASSLGPQAEGF
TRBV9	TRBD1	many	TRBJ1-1	TGTGCCAGCAGCGTAGGGGGGACAGGGGTCATGAACACTGAAGCTTTCTTT	CASSVGGTGVMNTEAFF
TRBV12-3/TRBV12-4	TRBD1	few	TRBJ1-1	TGTGCCAGCAGCGCCGCCGGGACAGGGGGCGGAACTGAAGCTTTCTTT	CASSAAGTGGGTEAFF
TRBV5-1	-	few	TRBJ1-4	TGCGCCAGCAGACAGGCAACTAATGAAAAACTGTTTTTT	CASRQATNEKLFF